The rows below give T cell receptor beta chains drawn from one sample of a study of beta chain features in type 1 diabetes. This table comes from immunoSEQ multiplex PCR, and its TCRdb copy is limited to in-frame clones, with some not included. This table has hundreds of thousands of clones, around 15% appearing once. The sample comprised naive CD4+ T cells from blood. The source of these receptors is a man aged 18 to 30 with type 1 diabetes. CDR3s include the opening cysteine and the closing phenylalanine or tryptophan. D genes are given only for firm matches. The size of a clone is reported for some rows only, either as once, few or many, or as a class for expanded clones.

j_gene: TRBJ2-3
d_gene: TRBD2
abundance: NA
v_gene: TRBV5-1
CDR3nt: TGCGCCAGCAGCCCGCAGCGGGGGGATGACACAGATACGCAGTATTTT
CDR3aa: CASSPQRGDDTDTQYF

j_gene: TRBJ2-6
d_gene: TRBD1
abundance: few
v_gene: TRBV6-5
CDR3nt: TGTGCCAGCAGTTGGCAGGGGGAAGGGGCCAACGTCCTGACTTTC
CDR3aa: CASSWQGEGANVLTF

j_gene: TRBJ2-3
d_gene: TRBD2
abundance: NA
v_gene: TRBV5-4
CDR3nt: TGTGCCAGCAGTCCCGGGACTATGAGCACAGATACGCAGTATTTT
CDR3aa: CASSPGTMSTDTQYF

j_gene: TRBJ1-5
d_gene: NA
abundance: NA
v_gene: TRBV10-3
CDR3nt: TGTGCCATCAGTGACGGACACGGCGATCAGCCCCAGCATTTT
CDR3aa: CAISDGHGDQPQHF

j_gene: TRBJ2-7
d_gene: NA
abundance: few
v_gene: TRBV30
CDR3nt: TGTGCCCTTGCCGGAGGATCCTACGAGCAGTACTTC
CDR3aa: CALAGGSYEQYF

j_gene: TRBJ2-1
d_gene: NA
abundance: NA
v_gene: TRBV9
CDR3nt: TGTGCCAGCAGCGTAGTATCGGGGAGCAATGAGCAGTTCTTC
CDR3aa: CASSVVSGSNEQFF

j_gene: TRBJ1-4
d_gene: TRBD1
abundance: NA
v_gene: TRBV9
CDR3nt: TGTGCCAGCAGCGCCGCGGGGTCAGGGGGACATGAAAAACTGTTTTTT
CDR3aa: CASSAAGSGGHEKLFF

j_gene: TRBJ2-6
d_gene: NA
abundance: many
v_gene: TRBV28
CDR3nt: TGTGCCAGCTCTGGGGCCAACGTCCTGACTTTC
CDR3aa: CASSGANVLTF

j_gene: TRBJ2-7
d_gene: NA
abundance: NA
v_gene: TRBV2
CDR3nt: TGTGCCAGCGTAGGAGGGCCGAACTCCTACGAGCAGTACTTC
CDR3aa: CASVGGPNSYEQYF

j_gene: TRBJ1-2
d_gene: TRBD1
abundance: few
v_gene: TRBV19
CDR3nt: TGTGCCAGGCCGGGACAGGGCGTTTATGGCTACACCTTC
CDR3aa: CARPGQGVYGYTF

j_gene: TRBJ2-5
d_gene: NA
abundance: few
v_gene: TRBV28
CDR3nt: TGTGCCAGCAACACAGGGCCAGAGACCCAGTACTTC
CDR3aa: CASNTGPETQYF

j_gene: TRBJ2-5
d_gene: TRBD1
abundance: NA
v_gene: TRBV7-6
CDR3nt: TGTGCCAGCAACTTACCGGGACAGGGGTATCAAGAGACCCAGTACTTC
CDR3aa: CASNLPGQGYQETQYF

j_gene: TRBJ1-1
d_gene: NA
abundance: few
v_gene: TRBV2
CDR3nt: TGTGCCAGCACCTTAACCGGGACAGAAGCTTTCTTT
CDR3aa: CASTLTGTEAFF

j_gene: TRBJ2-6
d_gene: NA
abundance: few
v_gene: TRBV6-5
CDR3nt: TGTGCCAGCACTTGGGGGATTTCTGGGGCCAACGTCCTGACTTTC
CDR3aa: CASTWGISGANVLTF

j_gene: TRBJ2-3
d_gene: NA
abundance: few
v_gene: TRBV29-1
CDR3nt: TGCAGCGTTGTTATCGGGACATCCACTAGCACAGATACGCAGTATTTT
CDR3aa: CSVVIGTSTSTDTQYF

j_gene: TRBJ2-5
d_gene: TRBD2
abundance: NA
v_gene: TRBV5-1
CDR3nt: TGCGCCAGCAGCCCCGACCCCTGGACTAGCGGACAAGAGACCCAGTACTTC
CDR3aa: CASSPDPWTSGQETQYF

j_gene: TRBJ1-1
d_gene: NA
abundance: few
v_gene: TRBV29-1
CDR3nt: TGCAGCGTTGAAGGTAGGGGGACTGAAGCTTTCTTT
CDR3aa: CSVEGRGTEAFF

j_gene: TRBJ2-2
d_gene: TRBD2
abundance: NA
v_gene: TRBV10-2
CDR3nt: TGCGCCAGCAGCGGGACTAGCGGGGGTAACACCGGGGAGCTGTTTTTT
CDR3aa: CASSGTSGGNTGELFF

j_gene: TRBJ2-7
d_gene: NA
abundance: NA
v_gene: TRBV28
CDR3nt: TGTGCCAGCAGTTTACCAGGGCTCTCCTACGAGCAGTACTTC
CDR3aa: CASSLPGLSYEQYF

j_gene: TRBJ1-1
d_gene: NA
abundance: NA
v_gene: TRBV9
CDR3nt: TGTGCCAGCAGCGTAGACCCGAAGTCCGAAGCTTTCTTT
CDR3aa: CASSVDPKSEAFF

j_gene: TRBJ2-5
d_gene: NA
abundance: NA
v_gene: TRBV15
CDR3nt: TGTGCCACCAGCAGAAGGGACCAAGAGACCCAGTACTTC
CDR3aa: CATSRRDQETQYF

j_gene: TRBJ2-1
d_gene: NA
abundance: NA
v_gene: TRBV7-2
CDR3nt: TGTGCCAGCAGCTTATTTGGGCAGGGCTATGAGCAGTTCTTC
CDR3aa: CASSLFGQGYEQFF

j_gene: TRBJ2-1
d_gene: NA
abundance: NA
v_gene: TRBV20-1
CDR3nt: TGCAGTGCTAGGCTCTCCGGGGAGCAGTTCTTC
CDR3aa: CSARLSGEQFF

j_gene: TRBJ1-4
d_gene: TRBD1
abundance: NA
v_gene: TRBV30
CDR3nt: TGTGCCTGGGAAGGGACAGAGGAAAAACTGTTTTTT
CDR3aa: CAWEGTEEKLFF

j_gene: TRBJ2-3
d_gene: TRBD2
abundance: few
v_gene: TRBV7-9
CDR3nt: TGTGCCAGCAGCCGCTTTGCGGGGGGACGAGATACGCAGTATTTT
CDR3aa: CASSRFAGGRDTQYF

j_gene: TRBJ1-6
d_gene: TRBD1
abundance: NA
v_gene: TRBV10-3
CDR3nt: TGTGCCATCAGTGCTCCGGGACAGGGATCACCCCTCCACTTT
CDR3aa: CAISAPGQGSPLHF

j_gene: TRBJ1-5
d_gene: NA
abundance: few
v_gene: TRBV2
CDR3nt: TGTGCCAGCAGTGAGATATCCAGTAATCAGCCCCAGCATTTT
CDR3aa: CASSEISSNQPQHF

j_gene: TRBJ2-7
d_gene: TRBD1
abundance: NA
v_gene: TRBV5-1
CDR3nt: TGCGCCAGCAGCCCACGCACCGGGACAGGGGTCCACGAGCAGTACTTC
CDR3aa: CASSPRTGTGVHEQYF

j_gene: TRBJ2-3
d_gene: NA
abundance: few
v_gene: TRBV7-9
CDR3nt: TGTGCCAGCAGCTTGGGGGTTAGCACAGATACGCAGTATTTT
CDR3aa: CASSLGVSTDTQYF

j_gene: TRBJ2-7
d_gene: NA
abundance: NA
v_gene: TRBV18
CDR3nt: TGTGCCAGCTCACCGGGAAGTCCCGGGGAGCAGTACTTC
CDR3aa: CASSPGSPGEQYF

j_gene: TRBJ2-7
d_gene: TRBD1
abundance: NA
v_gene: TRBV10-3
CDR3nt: TGTGCCATCAAGGGACAGGGGGACTACGAGCAGTACTTC
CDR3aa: CAIKGQGDYEQYF

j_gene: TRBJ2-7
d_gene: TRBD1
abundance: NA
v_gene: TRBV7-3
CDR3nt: TGTGCCAGCAGCTTAGGGACAGGGGTTTACGAGCAGTACTTC
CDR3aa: CASSLGTGVYEQYF

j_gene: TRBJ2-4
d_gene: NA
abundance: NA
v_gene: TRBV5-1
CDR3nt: TGCGCCAGCAGCTTGGAGCCCGGTGGGAACATTCAGTACTTC
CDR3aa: CASSLEPGGNIQYF

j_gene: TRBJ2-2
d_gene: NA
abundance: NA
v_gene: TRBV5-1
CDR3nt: TGCGCCAGCACCCTCCAGGGGCCAAAGGGGACCGGGGAGCTGTTTTTT
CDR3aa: CASTLQGPKGTGELFF

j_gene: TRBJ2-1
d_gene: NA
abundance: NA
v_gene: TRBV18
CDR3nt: TGTGCCAGCTCACCCTATATAGGGGGGGCAGAAGATGAGCAGTTCTTC
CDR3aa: CASSPYIGGAEDEQFF